Listed below are T cell receptor beta chains from one sample, sequenced in a study of cytomegalovirus exposure and HLA in healthy donors. Sequenced by immunoSEQ multiplex PCR; TCRdb stores in-frame clones only, minus some. This sample has around 200,000 clones, with roughly 80% found just once. Sample: PBMCs. These receptors came from a female donor in good health and CMV-seronegative. Both conserved end residues are part of each CDR3. The D gene is left open where the match is weak. Clone size is not always given. Where it is, it says once, few, many or a class for expanded clones.

J gene: TRBJ1-2; clone size: .; D gene: TRBD1; V gene: TRBV5-1; CDR3 length: 16; CDR3 protein: CASSERTGTVDYGYTF; CDR3 DNA: TGCGCCAGCAGCGAGAGGACAGGGACAGTCGACTATGGCTACACCTTC
J gene: TRBJ1-2; clone size: .; D gene: .; V gene: TRBV11-2; CDR3 length: 13; CDR3 protein: CASSKQQGRGYTF; CDR3 DNA: TGTGCCAGCAGCAAACAACAGGGTCGGGGCTACACCTTC
J gene: TRBJ2-7; clone size: .; D gene: TRBD1; V gene: TRBV28; CDR3 length: 14; CDR3 protein: CASTTGQGNYEQYF; CDR3 DNA: TGTGCCAGCACCACGGGACAGGGAAACTACGAGCAGTACTTC
J gene: TRBJ2-2; clone size: .; D gene: .; V gene: TRBV2; CDR3 length: 15; CDR3 protein: CASSERGHPTGELFF; CDR3 DNA: TGTGCCAGCAGTGAAAGGGGACACCCCACCGGGGAGCTGTTTTTT
J gene: TRBJ1-1; clone size: .; D gene: TRBD1; V gene: TRBV13; CDR3 length: 15; CDR3 protein: CASSLGGQGYAEAFF; CDR3 DNA: TGTGCCAGCAGCTTAGGGGGACAGGGTTACGCTGAAGCTTTCTTT
J gene: TRBJ2-7; clone size: .; D gene: .; V gene: TRBV28; CDR3 length: 16; CDR3 protein: CASSPGTGTSSYEQYF; CDR3 DNA: TGTGCCAGCAGCCCCGGGACAGGGACTAGCTCCTACGAGCAGTACTTC
J gene: TRBJ1-2; clone size: .; D gene: TRBD1; V gene: TRBV5-1; CDR3 length: 15; CDR3 protein: CASREGQGASYGYTF; CDR3 DNA: TGCGCCAGCAGAGAGGGACAGGGGGCGAGCTATGGCTACACCTTC
J gene: TRBJ1-1; clone size: .; D gene: .; V gene: TRBV7-3; CDR3 length: 14; CDR3 protein: CASSPRVGATEAFF; CDR3 DNA: TGTGCCAGCAGCCCCCGTGTAGGGGCTACTGAAGCTTTCTTT
J gene: TRBJ1-6; clone size: .; D gene: .; V gene: TRBV13; CDR3 length: 16; CDR3 protein: CASSPPDWGGNSPLHF; CDR3 DNA: TGTGCCAGCAGCCCGCCCGACTGGGGAGGTAATTCACCCCTCCACTTT
J gene: TRBJ1-3; clone size: .; D gene: TRBD1; V gene: TRBV7-2; CDR3 length: 14; CDR3 protein: CASSLGTGVDTIYF; CDR3 DNA: TGTGCCAGCAGCTTAGGGACAGGGGTGGACACCATATATTTT
J gene: TRBJ2-6; clone size: .; D gene: .; V gene: TRBV5-5; CDR3 length: 17; CDR3 protein: CASSLTPGISGANVLTF; CDR3 DNA: TGTGCCAGCAGCTTAACCCCAGGGATCTCTGGGGCCAACGTCCTGACTTTC
J gene: TRBJ1-1; clone size: few; D gene: .; V gene: TRBV6-1; CDR3 length: 12; CDR3 protein: CASSHRDTEAFF; CDR3 DNA: TGTGCCAGCAGTCACAGGGACACTGAAGCTTTCTTT
J gene: TRBJ1-3; clone size: .; D gene: .; V gene: TRBV7-5; CDR3 length: 17; CDR3 protein: CARSPTRGGNSGNTIYF; CDR3 DNA: TGTGCCAGAAGCCCCACAAGGGGCGGCAATTCTGGAAACACCATATATTTT
J gene: TRBJ1-1; clone size: few; D gene: .; V gene: TRBV6-5; CDR3 length: 14; CDR3 protein: CASSYSSVNTEAFF; CDR3 DNA: TGTGCCAGCAGTTACTCCAGTGTCAACACTGAAGCTTTCTTT
J gene: TRBJ1-1; clone size: .; D gene: .; V gene: TRBV6-1; CDR3 length: 12; CDR3 protein: CASRPDGTEAFF; CDR3 DNA: TGTGCCAGCAGGCCCGACGGGACTGAAGCTTTCTTT
J gene: TRBJ1-1; clone size: .; D gene: .; V gene: TRBV19; CDR3 length: 13; CDR3 protein: CASTPTVDTEAFF; CDR3 DNA: TGTGCCAGTACCCCGACAGTGGACACTGAAGCTTTCTTT
J gene: TRBJ1-2; clone size: .; D gene: .; V gene: TRBV5-1; CDR3 length: 15; CDR3 protein: CASSLVVDRNYGYTF; CDR3 DNA: TGCGCCAGCAGCTTGGTCGTGGACAGAAACTATGGCTACACCTTC
J gene: TRBJ2-7; clone size: .; D gene: TRBD1; V gene: TRBV28; CDR3 length: 17; CDR3 protein: CASSTTGTGGLTYEQYF; CDR3 DNA: TGTGCCAGCAGTACTACCGGGACAGGGGGCCTAACCTACGAGCAGTACTTC
J gene: TRBJ1-2; clone size: .; D gene: .; V gene: TRBV13; CDR3 length: 14; CDR3 protein: CASSIDRSGYGYTF; CDR3 DNA: TGTGCCAGCAGCATAGACAGGTCGGGCTATGGCTACACCTTC
J gene: TRBJ2-7; clone size: .; D gene: TRBD1; V gene: TRBV25-1; CDR3 length: 14; CDR3 protein: CASQSGQGSYEQYF; CDR3 DNA: TGTGCCAGCCAGTCGGGACAGGGCTCCTACGAGCAGTACTTC
J gene: TRBJ2-7; clone size: .; D gene: TRBD1; V gene: TRBV6-5; CDR3 length: 14; CDR3 protein: CASSYDRGPNEQYF; CDR3 DNA: TGTGCCAGCAGCTATGACAGGGGGCCTAACGAGCAGTACTTC
J gene: TRBJ1-5; clone size: few; D gene: .; V gene: TRBV5-1; CDR3 length: 15; CDR3 protein: CASSLGSDSNQPQHF; CDR3 DNA: TGCGCCAGCAGCTTGGGCAGTGATAGCAATCAGCCCCAGCATTTT
J gene: TRBJ1-1; clone size: few; D gene: .; V gene: TRBV28; CDR3 length: 13; CDR3 protein: CASYPRENTEAFF; CDR3 DNA: TGTGCCAGTTATCCCCGGGAGAACACTGAAGCTTTCTTT
J gene: TRBJ1-2; clone size: .; D gene: TRBD1; V gene: TRBV5-1; CDR3 length: 14; CDR3 protein: CASSLEGTAYGYTF; CDR3 DNA: TGCGCCAGCAGCTTGGAGGGGACAGCCTATGGCTACACCTTC
J gene: TRBJ2-2; clone size: once; D gene: .; V gene: TRBV5-1; CDR3 length: 14; CDR3 protein: CASSSRGPDGELFF; CDR3 DNA: TGCGCCAGCAGCTCGCGGGGTCCGGACGGGGAGCTGTTTTTT
J gene: TRBJ1-1; clone size: .; D gene: .; V gene: TRBV28; CDR3 length: 12; CDR3 protein: CASSPSGTEAFF; CDR3 DNA: TGTGCCAGCAGCCCCTCGGGCACTGAAGCTTTCTTT
J gene: TRBJ1-3; clone size: .; D gene: .; V gene: TRBV28; CDR3 length: 13; CDR3 protein: CASTVFSGNTIYF; CDR3 DNA: TGTGCCAGCACCGTTTTCTCTGGAAACACCATATATTTT
J gene: TRBJ2-7; clone size: .; D gene: TRBD2; V gene: TRBV19; CDR3 length: 16; CDR3 protein: CASSIVDGTNSYEQYF; CDR3 DNA: TGTGCCAGTAGTATAGTCGACGGGACTAACTCCTACGAGCAGTACTTC
J gene: TRBJ1-2; clone size: once; D gene: .; V gene: TRBV5-1; CDR3 length: 14; CDR3 protein: CASSLTGTNYGYTF; CDR3 DNA: TGCGCCAGCAGCTTGACCGGGACAAACTATGGCTACACCTTC
J gene: TRBJ1-5; clone size: .; D gene: TRBD1; V gene: TRBV25-1; CDR3 length: 16; CDR3 protein: CASSESGRTGPQPQHF; CDR3 DNA: TGTGCCAGCAGTGAAAGTGGCAGGACAGGCCCTCAGCCCCAGCATTTT
J gene: TRBJ2-7; clone size: .; D gene: TRBD2; V gene: TRBV28; CDR3 length: 17; CDR3 protein: CASSPRWFAGGLYEQYF; CDR3 DNA: TGTGCCAGCAGCCCAAGGTGGTTCGCGGGGGGACTCTACGAGCAGTACTTC
J gene: TRBJ2-3; clone size: .; D gene: TRBD2; V gene: TRBV6-1; CDR3 length: 15; CDR3 protein: CASRGTSGSTDTQYF; CDR3 DNA: TGTGCCAGCAGAGGGACTAGCGGGAGTACAGATACGCAGTATTTT
J gene: TRBJ1-1; clone size: .; D gene: .; V gene: TRBV30; CDR3 length: 13; CDR3 protein: CAWTGDMNTEAFF; CDR3 DNA: TGTGCCTGGACAGGGGACATGAACACTGAAGCTTTCTTT
J gene: TRBJ1-2; clone size: .; D gene: TRBD1; V gene: TRBV29-1; CDR3 length: 14; CDR3 protein: CSVTGQGAFNGYTF; CDR3 DNA: TGCAGCGTTACGGGACAGGGGGCGTTCAATGGCTACACCTTC
J gene: TRBJ2-7; clone size: .; D gene: .; V gene: TRBV19; CDR3 length: 13; CDR3 protein: CASSIQANYEQYF; CDR3 DNA: TGTGCCAGTAGTATTCAAGCTAACTACGAGCAGTACTTC
J gene: TRBJ1-1; clone size: .; D gene: .; V gene: TRBV5-6; CDR3 length: 13; CDR3 protein: CASSLTENTEAFF; CDR3 DNA: TGTGCCAGCAGCTTGACAGAGAACACTGAAGCTTTCTTT
J gene: TRBJ1-1; clone size: .; D gene: TRBD1; V gene: TRBV2; CDR3 length: 13; CDR3 protein: CASRDSLNTEAFF; CDR3 DNA: TGTGCCAGCCGGGACAGCTTGAACACTGAAGCTTTCTTT
J gene: TRBJ1-1; clone size: .; D gene: TRBD1; V gene: TRBV18; CDR3 length: 15; CDR3 protein: CASSPMGTGNTEAFF; CDR3 DNA: TGTGCCAGCTCACCAATGGGGACAGGGAACACTGAAGCTTTCTTT
J gene: TRBJ2-7; clone size: many; D gene: .; V gene: TRBV6-1; CDR3 length: 12; CDR3 protein: CASSHRNNEQYF; CDR3 DNA: TGTGCCAGCTCCCACAGAAACAACGAGCAGTACTTC
J gene: TRBJ1-5; clone size: .; D gene: TRBD1; V gene: TRBV2; CDR3 length: 13; CDR3 protein: CASSDRESQPQHF; CDR3 DNA: TGTGCCAGCAGCGACAGGGAGAGTCAGCCCCAGCATTTT
J gene: TRBJ2-7; clone size: once; D gene: .; V gene: TRBV5-4; CDR3 length: 11; CDR3 protein: CASSSNYEQYF; CDR3 DNA: TGTGCCAGCAGTTCAAATTACGAGCAGTACTTC
J gene: TRBJ1-2; clone size: .; D gene: TRBD1; V gene: TRBV5-1; CDR3 length: 15; CDR3 protein: CASSYRDRGNYGYTF; CDR3 DNA: TGCGCCAGCAGCTACCGGGACAGGGGGAACTATGGCTACACCTTC
J gene: TRBJ1-6; clone size: few; D gene: TRBD1; V gene: TRBV6-4; CDR3 length: 14; CDR3 protein: CASSDQGGNSPLHF; CDR3 DNA: TGTGCCAGCAGTGACCAGGGGGGAAATTCACCCCTCCACTTT